Included here is one TCR beta chain sequence, with context. The sample belongs to a study of blood T cells in healthy people across ages. Combining a sample-barcoded 5' primer with a J-beta primer mix, a second PCR ran for roughly 7 to 12 cycles. All cDNA molecules were each tagged by a template-switch adaptor with 12 random nucleotides. TCRdb passed the 5' RACE reads through MiXCR, listing each CDR3 protein once. The sample consists of roughly 700,000 distinct CDR3 sequences, approximately 30% of them appearing once. CDR1 DFQATT and CDR2 SNEGSKA come from the germline V gene (reference sequence). The CDR3 extends over 13 amino acids. V lost 6 bases to trimming and J lost 6 bases; unmatched junction nucleotides: 6.

The source material was blood. This chain joins TRBV20-1 and TRBJ1-2, with 11 bases identical to TRBD1. The clonotype originates from a woman of 80 years or more in good health. The CDR3 nucleotides are TGCAGTGCCCCCAGGACAGGGGGCAATGGCTACACCTTC. Protein: CSAPRTGGNGYTF.